This T cell receptor beta chain was obtained from a study of blood T cell repertoires in COVID-19. Study overall: The origin of the acute and convalescent COVID-19 samples was the United States, Italy and Spain. PBMCs, B-cell-depleted T cells, or T cells provided the cDNA or gDNA that made up the material.

CDR1 is KGHSH and CDR2 is LQKENI in the germline V gene. The V and J ends lost 3 bases and 0 bases, in that order; junction bases with no gene match: 2. The length of the CDR3 is 15 residues. Per the authors' pipeline: Reference gene primer amplification in the assay estimated nucleated cell counts. The table came from immunoSEQ multiplex PCR; TCRdb's copy has only in-frame clones and leaves some out. The V and J calls and clone size come from that table; D and trimming were worked out from the DNA. The sample has about 38,000 clones, 70% to 90% seen once. Followed longitudinally, the Seattle patients had been enrolled during active infection.

The clonotype originates from a man in his fifties or sixties with COVID-19, enrolled during active disease. The chain uses TRBV18 and TRBJ2-7; TRBD2 agrees at 10 bases. The sequenced sample was peripheral blood. CDR3 sequence reads: CASSPGTSVSYEQYF. The CDR3 nucleotides are TGTGCCAGCTCACCCGGGACTAGCGTCTCCTACGAGCAGTACTTC. Variable domain in full (rest from reference TRBV18 and TRBJ2-7): NAGVMQNPRHLVRRRGQEARLRCSPMKGHSHVYWYRQLPEEGLKFMVYLQKENIIDESGMPKERFSAEFPKEGPSILRIQQVVRGDSAAYFCASSPGTSVSYEQYFGPGTRLTVT.